These T cell receptor beta chains were read from a single sample in a study of blood T cells in healthy people across ages. TCRdb processed the 5' RACE reads anew with MiXCR; each CDR3 protein has one entry. This repertoire shows over a million distinct CDR3 sequences, approximately 59% found once; its top ten account for 6.7%. Material for sequencing was blood. These receptors all stem from a man between 18 and 35 years old in good health. CDR3s include the opening cysteine and the closing phenylalanine or tryptophan. Each record gives: D gene, clone size, J gene, V gene, CDR3 protein, CDR3 DNA. The D gene is left open where the match is weak. For some rows the clone size is stated as once, few or many, or as a class when expanded; others skip it.

d_call: -; clone_size: -; j_call: TRBJ2-6; v_call: TRBV28; cdr3_aa: CASSFQISGANDLTF; cdr3_nt: TGTGCCAGCAGTTTTCAGATATCTGGGGCCAACGACCTGACTTTC
d_call: -; clone_size: -; j_call: TRBJ1-2; v_call: TRBV24-1; cdr3_aa: CATSDPGPDTYGYTF; cdr3_nt: TGTGCCACCAGTGACCCAGGGCCAGATACCTATGGCTACACCTTC
d_call: -; clone_size: few; j_call: TRBJ1-4; v_call: TRBV4-2; cdr3_aa: CASSQEMLNDKLFF; cdr3_nt: TGTGCCAGCAGCCAAGAGATGCTTAATGACAAACTGTTTTTT
d_call: TRBD1; clone_size: -; j_call: TRBJ2-1; v_call: TRBV20-1; cdr3_aa: CSASTGVGINEQFF; cdr3_nt: TGCAGTGCTTCAACAGGGGTCGGAATCAATGAGCAGTTCTTC
d_call: -; clone_size: -; j_call: TRBJ2-7; v_call: TRBV15; cdr3_aa: CATSRYTGSEQYF; cdr3_nt: TGTGCCACCAGCCGATACACAGGGAGCGAGCAGTACTTC
d_call: TRBD1; clone_size: -; j_call: TRBJ1-4; v_call: TRBV6-6; cdr3_aa: CASSYSPTGSEKLFF; cdr3_nt: TGTGCCAGCAGTTACTCACCGACAGGGTCAGAAAAACTGTTTTTT
d_call: -; clone_size: few; j_call: TRBJ2-7; v_call: TRBV5-1; cdr3_aa: CASSLSEPGDEQYF; cdr3_nt: TGCGCCAGCAGCTTGTCGGAACCGGGGGACGAGCAGTACTTC
d_call: -; clone_size: -; j_call: TRBJ2-7; v_call: TRBV21-1; cdr3_aa: CASSKRRYRGREQYF; cdr3_nt: TGTGCCAGCAGCAAAAGGCGCTACAGGGGTCGGGAGCAGTACTTC
d_call: -; clone_size: -; j_call: TRBJ1-6; v_call: TRBV12-3/TRBV12-4; cdr3_aa: CASSSDIPLHF; cdr3_nt: TGTGCCAGCAGTTCAGATATTCCCCTCCACTTT
d_call: TRBD2; clone_size: -; j_call: TRBJ2-7; v_call: TRBV20-1; cdr3_aa: CSAKIIDLAGGPSYEQYF; cdr3_nt: TGCAGTGCCAAGATCATCGACTTAGCGGGGGGGCCGTCCTACGAGCAGTACTTC
d_call: TRBD1; clone_size: -; j_call: TRBJ2-3; v_call: TRBV24-1; cdr3_aa: CATSDSGLGRTGGSTDTQYF; cdr3_nt: TGTGCCACCAGTGATTCAGGTCTGGGGCGGACAGGGGGAAGCACAGATACGCAGTATTTT
d_call: TRBD1; clone_size: few; j_call: TRBJ2-5; v_call: TRBV12-3/TRBV12-4; cdr3_aa: CASSRGTGREQYF; cdr3_nt: TGTGCCAGCAGTCGAGGGACAGGGCGTGAGCAGTACTTC
d_call: -; clone_size: few; j_call: TRBJ2-4; v_call: TRBV27; cdr3_aa: CASSLGRGQVQYF; cdr3_nt: TGTGCCAGCAGTTTAGGGCGGGGACAAGTGCAGTACTTC
d_call: TRBD2; clone_size: -; j_call: TRBJ2-1; v_call: TRBV12-3/TRBV12-4; cdr3_aa: CASSPRVAGYEQFF; cdr3_nt: TGTGCCAGCAGTCCACGCGTAGCGGGGTATGAGCAGTTCTTC
d_call: -; clone_size: -; j_call: TRBJ2-1; v_call: TRBV29-1; cdr3_aa: CSVVDNEQFF; cdr3_nt: TGCAGCGTTGTAGACAATGAGCAGTTCTTC
d_call: -; clone_size: few; j_call: TRBJ1-1; v_call: TRBV12-5; cdr3_aa: CASGQGHTEAFF; cdr3_nt: TGTGCTAGTGGTCAGGGCCACACTGAAGCTTTCTTT
d_call: -; clone_size: few; j_call: TRBJ2-5; v_call: TRBV12-3/TRBV12-4; cdr3_aa: CASSKRTSAKETQYF; cdr3_nt: TGTGCCAGCAGTAAACGGACAAGTGCAAAAGAGACCCAGTACTTC
d_call: TRBD1; clone_size: -; j_call: TRBJ1-4; v_call: TRBV10-3; cdr3_aa: CAISDDGDRLRGKLFF; cdr3_nt: TGTGCCATCAGTGATGATGGGGACAGGCTAAGGGGAAAACTGTTTTTT
d_call: -; clone_size: once; j_call: TRBJ2-1; v_call: TRBV5-1; cdr3_aa: CASSLSPLAGKSGEQFF; cdr3_nt: TGCGCCAGCAGCTTGAGCCCTTTGGCAGGGAAGTCGGGTGAGCAGTTCTTC
d_call: TRBD2; clone_size: -; j_call: TRBJ2-5; v_call: TRBV7-2; cdr3_aa: CASSPPGLQETQYF; cdr3_nt: TGTGCCAGCAGCCCACCGGGACTACAAGAGACCCAGTACTTC
d_call: -; clone_size: -; j_call: TRBJ2-3; v_call: TRBV3-1; cdr3_aa: CASSQQGTSSDTQYF; cdr3_nt: TGTGCCAGCAGCCAACAGGGAACTAGCTCGGATACGCAGTATTTT
d_call: -; clone_size: few; j_call: TRBJ2-1; v_call: TRBV5-1; cdr3_aa: CASNQDRPGAYNEQFF; cdr3_nt: TGCGCCAGCAACCAAGACCGTCCAGGGGCCTACAATGAGCAGTTCTTC
d_call: -; clone_size: -; j_call: TRBJ2-3; v_call: TRBV11-3; cdr3_aa: CASSILSYTDTQYF; cdr3_nt: TGTGCCAGCAGCATACTCTCCTACACAGATACGCAGTATTTT
d_call: -; clone_size: -; j_call: TRBJ2-1; v_call: TRBV7-9; cdr3_aa: CASSTEGVSSYNEQFF; cdr3_nt: TGTGCCAGCAGCACCGAGGGGGTCAGCTCCTACAATGAGCAGTTCTTC
d_call: TRBD2; clone_size: -; j_call: TRBJ2-3; v_call: TRBV12-3/TRBV12-4; cdr3_aa: CASSAGGSDTQYF; cdr3_nt: TGTGCCAGCAGTGCGGGGGGATCAGATACGCAGTATTTT
d_call: -; clone_size: few; j_call: TRBJ2-5; v_call: TRBV20-1; cdr3_aa: CSATRQSQQETQYF; cdr3_nt: TGCAGTGCTACCCGACAGTCCCAACAAGAGACCCAGTACTTC
d_call: -; clone_size: few; j_call: TRBJ1-2; v_call: TRBV7-2; cdr3_aa: CASSHGGGPRLRPINYGYTF; cdr3_nt: TGTGCCAGCAGCCATGGGGGGGGCCCGCGACTCAGACCTATTAACTATGGCTACACCTTC
d_call: -; clone_size: few; j_call: TRBJ1-1; v_call: TRBV5-5; cdr3_aa: CASSLAGDSSRTEAFF; cdr3_nt: TGTGCCAGCAGCTTGGCGGGAGACAGTTCGAGGACTGAAGCTTTCTTT
d_call: -; clone_size: -; j_call: TRBJ2-7; v_call: TRBV5-5; cdr3_aa: CASSLEDRLNEQYF; cdr3_nt: TGTGCCAGCAGCTTGGAGGACAGACTTAACGAGCAGTACTTC
d_call: -; clone_size: -; j_call: TRBJ1-1; v_call: TRBV20-1; cdr3_aa: CSARDRLGSDTEAFF; cdr3_nt: TGCAGTGCTAGAGATCGGTTGGGGTCGGACACTGAAGCTTTCTTT
d_call: TRBD2; clone_size: -; j_call: TRBJ2-5; v_call: TRBV15; cdr3_aa: CATSRGEGLVSETQYF; cdr3_nt: TGTGCCACCAGCAGAGGGGAGGGACTAGTGTCGGAGACCCAGTACTTC
d_call: -; clone_size: -; j_call: TRBJ2-7; v_call: TRBV7-9; cdr3_aa: CASGPLGLLKQYF; cdr3_nt: TGTGCCAGCGGCCCTCTGGGACTGCTCAAGCAGTACTTC
d_call: TRBD1; clone_size: -; j_call: TRBJ2-7; v_call: TRBV20-1; cdr3_aa: CSARAGTGFYEQYF; cdr3_nt: TGCAGTGCTAGGGCCGGGACAGGGTTCTACGAGCAGTACTTC
d_call: TRBD1; clone_size: -; j_call: TRBJ2-2; v_call: TRBV7-2; cdr3_aa: CASSLDGQGANTGELFF; cdr3_nt: TGTGCCAGCAGCTTGGATGGACAGGGTGCGAACACCGGGGAGCTGTTTTTT
d_call: TRBD1; clone_size: few; j_call: TRBJ1-2; v_call: TRBV6-5; cdr3_aa: CASSYNPGGQEDGYTF; cdr3_nt: TGTGCCAGCAGTTACAACCCCGGGGGACAGGAGGATGGCTACACCTTC
d_call: TRBD2; clone_size: -; j_call: TRBJ2-1; v_call: TRBV7-2; cdr3_aa: CVSSLAPREGREQFF; cdr3_nt: TGCGTCAGCAGCTTAGCGCCGAGGGAGGGCCGAGAGCAGTTCTTC
d_call: -; clone_size: few; j_call: TRBJ2-2; v_call: TRBV27; cdr3_aa: CASSLSREPGELFF; cdr3_nt: TGTGCCAGCAGCTTGAGCCGGGAACCGGGGGAGCTGTTTTTT
d_call: TRBD1; clone_size: -; j_call: TRBJ2-3; v_call: TRBV7-6; cdr3_aa: CASSLTPGQGPDTQYF; cdr3_nt: TGTGCCAGCAGCTTAACCCCGGGACAGGGCCCAGATACGCAGTATTTT
d_call: -; clone_size: -; j_call: TRBJ2-1; v_call: TRBV11-1; cdr3_aa: CASSSGEYYYNEQFF; cdr3_nt: TGTGCCAGCAGCTCGGGGGAGTACTACTACAATGAGCAGTTCTTC
d_call: -; clone_size: once; j_call: TRBJ2-1; v_call: TRBV27; cdr3_aa: CASSLAPGHLLDEQFF; cdr3_nt: TGTGCCAGCAGTTTAGCACCGGGACACCTGCTTGATGAGCAGTTCTTC
d_call: -; clone_size: -; j_call: TRBJ1-1; v_call: TRBV6-5; cdr3_aa: CASSYRQGPGAFF; cdr3_nt: TGTGCCAGCAGTTACAGGCAGGGACCTGGAGCTTTCTTT
d_call: -; clone_size: -; j_call: TRBJ1-5; v_call: TRBV2; cdr3_aa: CASKGDGVNQPQHF; cdr3_nt: TGTGCCAGCAAGGGGGACGGCGTCAATCAGCCCCAGCATTTT
d_call: -; clone_size: -; j_call: TRBJ1-5; v_call: TRBV15; cdr3_aa: CATSPRGRPQHF; cdr3_nt: TGTGCCACCAGCCCCCGAGGGCGGCCCCAGCATTTT
d_call: -; clone_size: once; j_call: TRBJ2-1; v_call: TRBV12-3/TRBV12-4; cdr3_aa: CASCSRQGFDEQFF; cdr3_nt: TGTGCCAGCTGTTCGCGGCAGGGGTTTGATGAGCAGTTCTTC